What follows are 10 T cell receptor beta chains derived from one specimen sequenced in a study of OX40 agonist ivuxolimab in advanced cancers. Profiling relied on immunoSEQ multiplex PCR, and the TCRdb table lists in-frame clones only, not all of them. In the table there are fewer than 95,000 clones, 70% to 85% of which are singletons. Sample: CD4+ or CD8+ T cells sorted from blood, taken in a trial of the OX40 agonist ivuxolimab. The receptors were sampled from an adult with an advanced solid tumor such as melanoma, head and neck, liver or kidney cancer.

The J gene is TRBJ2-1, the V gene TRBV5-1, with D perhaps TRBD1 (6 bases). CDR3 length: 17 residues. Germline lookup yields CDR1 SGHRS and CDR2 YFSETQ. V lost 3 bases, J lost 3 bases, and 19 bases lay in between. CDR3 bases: TGCGCCAGCAGCTCCCTCTTGACAGGAGCTTTCTACAATGAGCAGTTCTTC. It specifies CASSSLLTGAFYNEQFF.

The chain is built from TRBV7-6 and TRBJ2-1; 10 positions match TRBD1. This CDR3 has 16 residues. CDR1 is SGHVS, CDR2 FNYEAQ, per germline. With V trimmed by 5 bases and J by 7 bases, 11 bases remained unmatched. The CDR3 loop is CASSQLPGQGYNEQFF. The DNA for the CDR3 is TGTGCCAGCAGCCAGCTTCCGGGACAGGGGTATAATGAGCAGTTCTTC.

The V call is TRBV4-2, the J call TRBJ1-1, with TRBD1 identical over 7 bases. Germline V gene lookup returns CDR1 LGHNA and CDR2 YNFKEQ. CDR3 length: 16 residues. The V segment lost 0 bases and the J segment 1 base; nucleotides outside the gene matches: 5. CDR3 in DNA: TGTGCCAGCAGCCAAGATTTGCGGACAGGGAACACTGAAGCTTTCTTT. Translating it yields CASSQDLRTGNTEAFF.

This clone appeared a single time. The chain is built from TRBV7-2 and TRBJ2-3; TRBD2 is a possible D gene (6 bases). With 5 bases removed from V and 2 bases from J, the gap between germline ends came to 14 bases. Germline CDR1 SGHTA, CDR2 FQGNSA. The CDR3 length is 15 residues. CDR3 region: CASSLLALITDTQYF. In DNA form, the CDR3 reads TGTGCCAGCAGCCTCCTAGCGCTCATCACAGATACGCAGTATTTT.

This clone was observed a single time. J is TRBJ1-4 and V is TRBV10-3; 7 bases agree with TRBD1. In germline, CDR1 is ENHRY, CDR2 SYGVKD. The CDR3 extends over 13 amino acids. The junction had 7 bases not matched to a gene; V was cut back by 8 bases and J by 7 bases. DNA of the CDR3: TGTGCCATCGCAACAGGGGTTGCTGAAAAACTGTTTTTT. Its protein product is CAIATGVAEKLFF.

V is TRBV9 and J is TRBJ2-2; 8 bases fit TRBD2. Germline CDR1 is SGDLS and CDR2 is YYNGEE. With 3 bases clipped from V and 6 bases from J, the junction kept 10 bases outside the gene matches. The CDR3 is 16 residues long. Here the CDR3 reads CASSGRTSYSSGELFF. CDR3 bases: TGTGCCAGCAGCGGAAGGACTAGCTACTCGTCCGGGGAGCTGTTTTTT.

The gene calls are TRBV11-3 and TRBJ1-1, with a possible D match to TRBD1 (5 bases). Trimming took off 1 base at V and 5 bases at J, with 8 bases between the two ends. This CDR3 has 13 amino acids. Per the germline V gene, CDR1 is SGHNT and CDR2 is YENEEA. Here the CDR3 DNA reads TGTGCCAGCAGCTTAGTTCGGGGGACTGAAGCTTTCTTT. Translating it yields CASSLVRGTEAFF.

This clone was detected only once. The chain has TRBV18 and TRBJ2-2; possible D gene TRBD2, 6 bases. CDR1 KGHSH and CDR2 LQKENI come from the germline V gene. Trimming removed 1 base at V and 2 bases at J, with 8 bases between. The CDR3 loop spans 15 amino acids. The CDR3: CASSPQGLNTGELFF. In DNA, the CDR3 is TGTGCCAGCTCACCACAGGGACTTAACACCGGGGAGCTGTTTTTT.

For the CDR3, the DNA is TGTGCCAGCAGCCTCGGACAGGGGGATAACAATGAGCAGTTCTTC. This gives the protein CASSLGQGDNNEQFF. The chain is built from TRBV7-9 and TRBJ2-1, with 10 bases lining up with TRBD1. The V gene end was trimmed by 5 bases and the J gene end by 5 bases; junction bases not matched to a gene: 6. The CDR3 length is 15 residues. Per the germline V gene, CDR1 is SEHNR and CDR2 is FQNEAQ (reference sequence).

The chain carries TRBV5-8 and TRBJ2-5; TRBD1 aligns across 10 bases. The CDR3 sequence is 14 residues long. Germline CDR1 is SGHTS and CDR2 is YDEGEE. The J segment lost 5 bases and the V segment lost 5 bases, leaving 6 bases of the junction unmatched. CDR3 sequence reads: CASSGTGEIETQYF. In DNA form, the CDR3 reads TGTGCCAGCAGTGGGACAGGGGAAATCGAGACCCAGTACTTC. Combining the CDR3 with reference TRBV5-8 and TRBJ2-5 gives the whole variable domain EAGVTQSPTHLIKTRGQQATLRCSPISGHTSVYWYQQALGLGLQFLLWYDEGEERNRGNFPPRFSGRQFPNYSSELNVNALELEDSALYLCASSGTGEIETQYFGPGTRLLVL.